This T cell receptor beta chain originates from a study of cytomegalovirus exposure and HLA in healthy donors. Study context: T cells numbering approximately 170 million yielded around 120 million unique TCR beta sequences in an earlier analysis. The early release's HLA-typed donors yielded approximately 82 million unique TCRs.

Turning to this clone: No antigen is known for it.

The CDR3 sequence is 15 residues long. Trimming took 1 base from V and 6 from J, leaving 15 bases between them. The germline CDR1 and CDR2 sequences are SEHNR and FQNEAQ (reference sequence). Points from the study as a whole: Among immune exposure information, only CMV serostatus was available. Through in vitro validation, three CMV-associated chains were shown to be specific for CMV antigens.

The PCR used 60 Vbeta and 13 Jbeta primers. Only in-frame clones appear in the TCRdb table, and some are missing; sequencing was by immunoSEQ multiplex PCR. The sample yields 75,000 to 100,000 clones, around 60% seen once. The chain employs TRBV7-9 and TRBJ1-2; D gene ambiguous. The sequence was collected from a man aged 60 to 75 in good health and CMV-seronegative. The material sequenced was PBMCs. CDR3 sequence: CASSLVLGGDHGYTF. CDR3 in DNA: TGTGCCAGCAGCTTAGTTCTCGGCGGGGATCATGGCTACACCTTC.